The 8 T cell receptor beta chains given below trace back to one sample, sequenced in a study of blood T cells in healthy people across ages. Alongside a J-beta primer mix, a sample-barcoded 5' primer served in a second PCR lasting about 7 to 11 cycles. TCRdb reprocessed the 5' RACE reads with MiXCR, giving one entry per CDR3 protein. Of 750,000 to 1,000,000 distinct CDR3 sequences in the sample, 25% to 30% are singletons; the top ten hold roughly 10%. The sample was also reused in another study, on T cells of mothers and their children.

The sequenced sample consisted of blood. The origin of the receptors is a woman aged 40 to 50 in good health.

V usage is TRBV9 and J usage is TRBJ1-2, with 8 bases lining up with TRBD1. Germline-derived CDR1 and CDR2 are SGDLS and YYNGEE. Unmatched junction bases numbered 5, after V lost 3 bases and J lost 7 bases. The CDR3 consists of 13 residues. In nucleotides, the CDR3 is TGTGCCAGCAGCGCGGACAGGGAGCGTGGCTACACCTTC. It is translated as CASSADRERGYTF.

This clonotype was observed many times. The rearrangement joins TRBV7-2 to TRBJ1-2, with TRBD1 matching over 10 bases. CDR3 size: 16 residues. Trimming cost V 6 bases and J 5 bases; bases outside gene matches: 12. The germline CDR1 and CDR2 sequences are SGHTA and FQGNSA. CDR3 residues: CASSGYSGTGAYGYTF. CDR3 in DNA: TGTGCCAGCAGTGGCTACTCCGGGACAGGGGCTTATGGCTACACCTTC.

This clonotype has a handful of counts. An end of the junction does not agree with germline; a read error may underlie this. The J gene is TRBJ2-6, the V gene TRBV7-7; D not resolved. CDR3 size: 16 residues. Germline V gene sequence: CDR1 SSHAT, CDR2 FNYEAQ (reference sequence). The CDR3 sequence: CASSPDGNSGANVLTF. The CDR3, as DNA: TGTGCTAGCAGCCCGGACGGTAACTCTGGGGCCAACGTCCTGACTTTC.

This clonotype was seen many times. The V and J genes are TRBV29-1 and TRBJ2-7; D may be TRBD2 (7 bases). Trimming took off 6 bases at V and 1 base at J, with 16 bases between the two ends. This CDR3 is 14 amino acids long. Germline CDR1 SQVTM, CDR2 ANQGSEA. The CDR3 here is CSVAPGGASYEQYF. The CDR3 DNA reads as TGCAGCGTCGCACCGGGGGGCGCGTCCTACGAGCAGTACTTC.

CDR3 DNA: TGCAGCGGCGGATGGGGTCAGGTTGGCTACACCTTC. This gives the protein CSGGWGQVGYTF. The chain employs TRBV29-1 and TRBJ1-2, with D uncertain. Trimming stripped 7 bases from V and 7 bases from J, with 16 bases between. Germline loops: CDR1 SQVTM, CDR2 ANQGSEA. This CDR3 has 12 amino acids.

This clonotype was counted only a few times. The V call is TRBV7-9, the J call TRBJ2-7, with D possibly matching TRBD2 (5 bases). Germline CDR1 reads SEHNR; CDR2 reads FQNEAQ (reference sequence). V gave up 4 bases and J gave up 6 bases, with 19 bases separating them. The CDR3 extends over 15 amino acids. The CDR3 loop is CASSSIARGISEQYF. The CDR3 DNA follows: TGTGCCAGCAGCTCCATAGCCCGGGGAATTAGCGAGCAGTACTTC.

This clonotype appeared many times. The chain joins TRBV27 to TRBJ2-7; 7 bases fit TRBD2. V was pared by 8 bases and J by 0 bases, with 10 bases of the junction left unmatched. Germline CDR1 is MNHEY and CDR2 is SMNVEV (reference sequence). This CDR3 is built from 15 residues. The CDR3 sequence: CASGTVGGSSYEQYF. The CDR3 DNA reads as TGTGCCAGCGGCACGGTGGGGGGGAGCTCCTACGAGCAGTACTTC.

CDR3 loop: CASSRAEVQGAEAFF. In DNA form, the CDR3 reads TGTGCCAGCAGCCGAGCTGAGGTTCAAGGTGCTGAAGCTTTCTTT. The J gene is TRBJ1-1, the V gene TRBV12-3 or TRBV12-4; no definite D call. The CDR3 sequence is 15 residues long. The V end lost 6 bases, the J end lost 6 bases, and 20 bases lay between the germline ends.